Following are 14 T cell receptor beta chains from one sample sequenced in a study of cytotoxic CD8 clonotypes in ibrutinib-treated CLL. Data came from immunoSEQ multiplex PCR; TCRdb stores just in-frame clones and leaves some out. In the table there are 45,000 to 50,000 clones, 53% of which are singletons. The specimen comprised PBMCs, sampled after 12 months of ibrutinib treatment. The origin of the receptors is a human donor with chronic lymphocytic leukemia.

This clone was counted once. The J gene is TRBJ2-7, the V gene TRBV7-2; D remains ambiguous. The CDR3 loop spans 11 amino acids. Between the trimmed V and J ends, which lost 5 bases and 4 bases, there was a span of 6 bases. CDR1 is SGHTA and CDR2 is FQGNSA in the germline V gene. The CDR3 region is CASSRYYEQYF. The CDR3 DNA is TGTGCCAGCAGCCGATATTACGAGCAGTACTTC.

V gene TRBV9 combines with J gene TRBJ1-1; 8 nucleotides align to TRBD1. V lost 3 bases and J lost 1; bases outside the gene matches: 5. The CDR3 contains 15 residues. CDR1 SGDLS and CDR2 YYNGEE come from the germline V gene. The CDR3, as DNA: TGTGCCAGCAGCGAAAGACAGGGGTCGAACACTGAAGCTTTCTTT. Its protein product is CASSERQGSNTEAFF. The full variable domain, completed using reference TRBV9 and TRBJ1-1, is DSGVTQTPKHLITATGQRVTLRCSPRSGDLSVYWYQQSLDQGLQFLIQYYNGEERAKGNILERFSAQQFPDLHSELNLSSLELGDSALYFCASSERQGSNTEAFFGQGTRLTVV.

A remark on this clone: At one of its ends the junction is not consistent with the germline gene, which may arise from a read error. The CDR3 protein is CASSLGQASTDTQYF. The CDR3 DNA is TGTGCCAGCAGCTTAGGACAGGCAAGCACAGATACGCAGTATTTT. The chain uses TRBV5-3 and TRBJ2-3, with 7 bases that match TRBD1. TRBV5-3 is assigned to the ORF class and has an uncertain function. This CDR3 is 15 amino acids long.

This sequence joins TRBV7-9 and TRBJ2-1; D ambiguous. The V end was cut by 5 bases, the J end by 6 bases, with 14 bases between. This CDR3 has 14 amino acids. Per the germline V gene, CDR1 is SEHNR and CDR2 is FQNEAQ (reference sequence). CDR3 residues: CASSLRSLPNEQFF. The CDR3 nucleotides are TGTGCCAGCAGCCTAAGATCTCTCCCCAATGAGCAGTTCTTC.

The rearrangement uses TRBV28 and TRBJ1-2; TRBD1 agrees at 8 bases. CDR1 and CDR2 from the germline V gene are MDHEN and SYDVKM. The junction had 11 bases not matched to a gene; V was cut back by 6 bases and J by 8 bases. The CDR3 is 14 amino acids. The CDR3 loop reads CASSPGQGIKGYTF. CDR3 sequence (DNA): TGTGCCAGCAGCCCCGGACAGGGAATAAAGGGCTACACCTTC.

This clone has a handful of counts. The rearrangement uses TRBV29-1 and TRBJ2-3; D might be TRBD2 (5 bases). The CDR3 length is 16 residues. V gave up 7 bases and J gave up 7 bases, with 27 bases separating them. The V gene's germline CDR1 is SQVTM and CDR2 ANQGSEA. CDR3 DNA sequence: TGCAGCGGGATCTTTAGTGGCAGGAGGCCCCTTAATACGCAGTATTTT. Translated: CSGIFSGRRPLNTQYF.

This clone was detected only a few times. The CDR3 DNA is TGTGCCAGCAGTGAATCCGGGGGACCTAGATGGGACACTGAAGCTTTCTTT. As protein: CASSESGGPRWDTEAFF. The rearrangement joins TRBV25-1 to TRBJ1-1, with a tentative D call TRBD1 (5 bases). V was trimmed by 1 base and J by 3 bases, leaving 18 bases between them. The CDR3 is 17 amino acids. CDR1 and CDR2 (germline): MGHDK, SYGVNS. Variable domain in full (rest from reference TRBV25-1 and TRBJ1-1): EADIYQTPRYLVIGTGKKITLECSQTMGHDKMYWYQQDPGMELHLIHYSYGVNSTEKGDLSSESTVSRIRTEHFPLTLESARPSHTSQYLCASSESGGPRWDTEAFFGQGTRLTVV.

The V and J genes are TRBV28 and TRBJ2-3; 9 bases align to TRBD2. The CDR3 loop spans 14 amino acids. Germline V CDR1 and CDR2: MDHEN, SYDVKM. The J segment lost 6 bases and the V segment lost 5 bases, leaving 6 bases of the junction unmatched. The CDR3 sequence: CASSVSGSSDTQYF. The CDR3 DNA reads TGTGCCAGCAGTGTTAGCGGGAGTAGTGATACGCAGTATTTT.

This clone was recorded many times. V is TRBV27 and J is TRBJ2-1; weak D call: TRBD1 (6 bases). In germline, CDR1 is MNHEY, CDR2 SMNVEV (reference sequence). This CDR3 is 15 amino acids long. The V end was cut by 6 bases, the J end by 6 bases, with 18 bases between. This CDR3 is CASRQQGPLVNEQFF. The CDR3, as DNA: TGTGCCAGCAGGCAACAGGGACCGCTGGTCAATGAGCAGTTCTTC.

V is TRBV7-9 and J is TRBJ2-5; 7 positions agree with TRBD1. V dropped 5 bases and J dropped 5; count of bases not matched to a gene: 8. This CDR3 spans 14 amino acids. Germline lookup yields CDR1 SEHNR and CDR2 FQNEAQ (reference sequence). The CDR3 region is CASSAQTGSETQYF. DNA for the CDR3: TGTGCCAGCAGCGCCCAGACAGGGAGCGAGACCCAGTACTTC.

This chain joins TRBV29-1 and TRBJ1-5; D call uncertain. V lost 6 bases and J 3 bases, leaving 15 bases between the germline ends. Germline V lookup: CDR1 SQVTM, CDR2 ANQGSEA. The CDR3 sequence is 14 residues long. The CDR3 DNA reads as TGCAGCGTCGCCTGGGGTACGGACAATCAGCCCCAGCATTTT. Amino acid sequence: CSVAWGTDNQPQHF.

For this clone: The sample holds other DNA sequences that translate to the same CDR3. CDR3 nucleotide sequence: TGCGCCAGCAGCTTGGACAGGGAAGAGACCCAGTACTTC. This translates into CASSLDREETQYF. This rearrangement joins TRBV5-1 to TRBJ2-5, with D possibly TRBD1 on 6 matching bases. Trimming stripped 0 bases from V and 3 bases from J, with 6 bases between. The CDR3 consists of 13 residues. Germline V gene sequence: CDR1 SGHRS, CDR2 YFSETQ.

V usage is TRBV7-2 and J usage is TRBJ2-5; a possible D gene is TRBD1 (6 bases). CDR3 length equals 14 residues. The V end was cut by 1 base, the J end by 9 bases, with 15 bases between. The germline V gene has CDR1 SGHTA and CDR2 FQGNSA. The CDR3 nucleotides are TGTGCCAGCAGCTTAGGAAACAGGGTGGTTTCCCAGTACTTC. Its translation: CASSLGNRVVSQYF.

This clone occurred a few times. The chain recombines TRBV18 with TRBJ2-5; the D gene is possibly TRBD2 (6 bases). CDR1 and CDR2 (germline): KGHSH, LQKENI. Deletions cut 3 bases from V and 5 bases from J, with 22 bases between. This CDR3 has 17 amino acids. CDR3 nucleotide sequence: TGTGCCAGCTCACCGCGAAACTGGACGCCGGGGAGGGAGACCCAGTACTTC. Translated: CASSPRNWTPGRETQYF.